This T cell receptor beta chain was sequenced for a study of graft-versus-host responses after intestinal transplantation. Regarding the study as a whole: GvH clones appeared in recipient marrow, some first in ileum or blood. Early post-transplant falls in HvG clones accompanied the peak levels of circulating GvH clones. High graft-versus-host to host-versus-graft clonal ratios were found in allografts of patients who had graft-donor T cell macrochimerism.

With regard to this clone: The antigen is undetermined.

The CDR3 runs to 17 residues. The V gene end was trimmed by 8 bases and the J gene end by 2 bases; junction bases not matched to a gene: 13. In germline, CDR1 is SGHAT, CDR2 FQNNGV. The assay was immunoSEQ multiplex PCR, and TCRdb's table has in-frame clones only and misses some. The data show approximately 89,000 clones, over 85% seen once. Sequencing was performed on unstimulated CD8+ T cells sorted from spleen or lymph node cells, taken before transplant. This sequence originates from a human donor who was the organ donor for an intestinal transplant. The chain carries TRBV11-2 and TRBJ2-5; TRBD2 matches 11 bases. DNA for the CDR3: TGTGCCAGCGGCACGGCACTAGCGGGGGCCCGACAAGAGACCCAGTACTTC. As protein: CASGTALAGARQETQYF. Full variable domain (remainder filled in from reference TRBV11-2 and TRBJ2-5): EAGVAQSPRYKIIEKRQSVAFWCNPISGHATLYWYQQILGQGPKLLIQFQNNGVVDDSQLPKDRFSAERLKGVDSTLKIQPAKLEDSAVYLCASGTALAGARQETQYFGPGTRLLVL.